The clone carrying this T cell receptor (beta chain) was counted between two and nine times. Germline V CDR1 and CDR2: SNHLY, FYNNEI. V was cut by 3 bases and J by 5 bases, with 13 bases left in between. This CDR3 has 15 residues. The data are from a study of shared clonotypes between healthy human individuals. Across several immunoSEQ plates, the genomic DNA of each subset was split evenly. Method: immunoSEQ multiplex PCR; TCRdb's copy keeps in-frame clones and lacks some. Among 450,000 to 500,000 clones, roughly four fifths were seen once, and the ten largest hold roughly 13%. The chain joins TRBV2 to TRBJ1-4; D unresolved. The source is a woman between 35 and 50 years old in good health. Some clones in this sample may be carry-over from other donors' samples. Sequenced: PBMCs. DNA for the CDR3: TGTGCCAGCAGTGACGGGGTTTCGGCCAATGAAAAACTGTTTTTT. As protein: CASSDGVSANEKLFF.